One sample yielded the 21 T cell receptor beta chains listed below, sequenced in a study of cytomegalovirus exposure and HLA in healthy donors. With 60 Vbeta and 13 Jbeta primers, the PCR was carried out. The method was immunoSEQ multiplex PCR; TCRdb's version includes in-frame clones alone and lacks a portion of them. In the table there are about 70,000 clones, 86% of which are singletons. Sequencing input: PBMCs. Every receptor here comes from a woman younger than 45 in good health and CMV-seronegative.

The chain joins TRBV29-1 to TRBJ2-7, with D perhaps matching TRBD1 (6 bases). V was shortened by 0 bases and J by 4 bases, with 13 bases between the two germline ends. Germline CDR1 SQVTM, CDR2 ANQGSEA. The CDR3 is 14 residues long. DNA of the CDR3: TGCAGCGTTGAAGATGGAGCAGGGGATTACGAGCAGTACTTC. This codes for CSVEDGAGDYEQYF.

The CDR3 coding sequence is TGTGCCAGCAGTGAATTCGGGTTGGAGGGATCCGGGCAGCCCCAGCATTTT. Its translation is CASSEFGLEGSGQPQHF. The rearrangement joins TRBV25-1 to TRBJ1-5; D uncertain. The germline V gene encodes CDR1 MGHDK and CDR2 SYGVNS. The CDR3 has 17 amino acids. With 1 base removed from V and 7 bases from J, the gap between germline ends came to 20 bases.

The chain carries TRBV11-2 and TRBJ2-2; TRBD2 matches 7 bases. CDR3 length: 17 residues. With 7 bases clipped from V and 5 bases from J, the junction kept 16 bases outside the gene matches. CDR1 and CDR2 (germline): SGHAT, FQNNGV. CDR3 sequence: CASTPWGGGGSTGELFF. As DNA, the CDR3 is TGTGCCAGCACCCCATGGGGGGGAGGCGGGAGTACCGGGGAGCTGTTTTTT.

A few counts support this clone. This chain links TRBV5-1 with TRBJ2-6; D is uncertain. CDR1 is SGHRS and CDR2 is YFSETQ in the germline V gene. This CDR3 comprises 16 residues. V was trimmed by 4 bases and J by 1 base, leaving 12 bases between them. The CDR3 spells CASSGITASGANVLTF. The CDR3 DNA reads as TGCGCCAGCAGCGGAATAACAGCTTCTGGGGCCAACGTCCTGACTTTC.

This chain joins TRBV4-1 and TRBJ2-3; the match to TRBD2 covers 8 bases. Germline V gives CDR1 MGHRA, CDR2 YSYEKL. This CDR3 spans 16 amino acids. V dropped 3 bases and J dropped 1; count of bases not matched to a gene: 6. The CDR3 DNA is TGCGCCAGCAGCCAGTCGGGGGGGAGGGGCACAGATACGCAGTATTTT. Translated: CASSQSGGRGTDTQYF.

The chain employs TRBV25-1 and TRBJ2-5, with TRBD1 matching 9 bases. With V trimmed by 10 bases and J by 5 bases, 14 bases remained unmatched. The CDR3 has 15 residues. Germline CDR1 reads MGHDK; CDR2 reads SYGVNS. The CDR3: CAIQLGQGGWETQYF. In DNA form, the CDR3 reads TGTGCCATCCAGCTGGGACAGGGCGGGTGGGAGACCCAGTACTTC.

The chain combines TRBV21-1 with TRBJ2-2; no DNA check was done on the table's D call, TRBD1. TRBV21-1 is tagged as a pseudogene. There are 15 residues in the CDR3. The CDR3 reads CASTPRRQNTGELFF. In nucleotides, the CDR3 is TGTGCCAGCACCCCACGCAGACAAAACACCGGGGAGCTGTTTTTT.

J is TRBJ2-7 and V is TRBV10-1; 8 positions match TRBD1. Germline CDR1 reads WNHNN; CDR2 reads SYGVQD (reference sequence). The CDR3 is 15 amino acids. V lost 6 bases and J lost 0; bases outside the gene matches: 7. In DNA form, the CDR3 reads TGCGCCAGCAGCTCCTCCGGGACAGGCTCCTACGAGCAGTACTTC. This sequence encodes CASSSSGTGSYEQYF.

This clone showed up just once. This chain links TRBV9 with TRBJ1-6; 7 bases line up with TRBD1. Per germline, CDR1 SGDLS and CDR2 YYNGEE. The CDR3 consists of 14 residues. J gave up 5 bases and V 3 bases, and 2 bases lay outside the gene matches. The CDR3 region has the DNA TGTGCCAGCAGCGGCGGGACAGATAATTCACCCCTCCACTTT. This sequence encodes CASSGGTDNSPLHF. Supplemented by reference TRBV9 and TRBJ1-6, the full variable domain reads DSGVTQTPKHLITATGQRVTLRCSPRSGDLSVYWYQQSLDQGLQFLIQYYNGEERAKGNILERFSAQQFPDLHSELNLSSLELGDSALYFCASSGGTDNSPLHFGNGTRLTVT.

The chain joins TRBV19 to TRBJ1-1; D gene ambiguous. Germline values: CDR1 LNHDA, CDR2 SQIVND (reference sequence). The CDR3 is 12 residues long. V dropped 0 bases and J dropped 5 bases, with 4 bases sitting between them. The CDR3 is CASSIDRTEAFF. CDR3 sequence (DNA): TGTGCCAGTAGTATAGATCGGACTGAAGCTTTCTTT.

This chain connects TRBV5-1 to TRBJ2-6, with D tentatively TRBD1 (5 bases). V lost 0 bases and J lost 5, with 9 bases in between. The germline V gene encodes CDR1 SGHRS and CDR2 YFSETQ. CDR3 length equals 15 residues. CDR3 in amino acids: CASSLGGAWANVLTF. CDR3 in DNA: TGCGCCAGCAGCTTGGGTGGGGCCTGGGCCAACGTCCTGACTTTC.

The chain uses TRBV7-8 and TRBJ2-3; possibly TRBD1 for D (6 bases). CDR3 length: 14 amino acids. The germline V and J ends were trimmed by 5 bases and 14 bases, with 23 bases remaining between them. The germline V gene has CDR1 SGHVS and CDR2 FQNEAQ. The CDR3 region is CASSKIQGPPVRYF. The CDR3, as DNA: TGTGCCAGCAGCAAGATTCAGGGGCCTCCGGTGCGGTATTTT.

The V gene is TRBV28, the J gene TRBJ2-5; D possibly corresponds to TRBD1 (5 bases). The J call is doubtful: the DNA matches TRBJ2-7 better. This CDR3 is 13 amino acids long. Germline CDR1 reads MDHEN; CDR2 reads SYDVKM. As DNA, the CDR3 is TGTGCCAGCAGTTTAGGTCAGGGTACCGAGCAGTACTTC. Protein: CASSLGQGTEQYF.

CDR3 sequence reads: CASSPDYSPRGTQYF. The CDR3 nucleotides are TGTGCCAGCAGCCCGGACTACTCACCTAGAGGGACCCAGTACTTC. V and J are TRBV14 and TRBJ2-5, with a possible D match to TRBD2 (6 bases). Germline V lookup: CDR1 SGHDN, CDR2 FVKESK. Trimming removed 4 bases at V and 7 bases at J, with 19 bases between. The CDR3 runs 15 residues.

V gene TRBV25-1 combines with J gene TRBJ2-1, with TRBD2 identical over 11 bases. V was clipped by 4 bases and J by 4 bases; unmatched bases: 3. Looked up from germline, CDR1 is MGHDK and CDR2 is SYGVNS. The CDR3 runs to 15 residues. Written as DNA, the CDR3 is TGTGCCAGCAGTGGGACTAGCGGGCCATACAATGAGCAGTTCTTC. As protein: CASSGTSGPYNEQFF.

The chain employs TRBV28 and TRBJ1-3; 10 positions match TRBD1. The CDR3 consists of 16 residues. The J segment lost 1 base and the V segment lost 6 bases, leaving 6 bases of the junction unmatched. Germline V gene data show CDR1 as MDHEN and CDR2 as SYDVKM. DNA for the CDR3: TGTGCCAGCAGGCGACAGGGGGCGCTGTCTGGAAACACCATATATTTT. Its protein product is CASRRQGALSGNTIYF.

The chain has TRBV6-4 and TRBJ2-1; 11 bases map to TRBD2. The CDR3 is 15 residues long. Germline CDR1 reads MRHNA; CDR2 reads SNTAGT. The ends lost 5 bases at V and 3 bases at J; junction bases unmatched: 3. The CDR3, as DNA: TGTGCCAGCAGTCAAGGGACTAGCGGCTACAATGAGCAGTTCTTC. Translation: CASSQGTSGYNEQFF.

The V and J genes are TRBV5-1 and TRBJ2-3, with a tentative D call TRBD2 (6 bases). This CDR3 has 15 amino acids. Trimming left V 1 base short and J 4 bases short, with 13 bases between. Looked up from germline, CDR1 is SGHRS and CDR2 is YFSETQ. CDR3 in DNA: TGCGCCAGCAGCTTGTCCGGGGGAGTTGCAGATACGCAGTATTTT. It is translated as CASSLSGGVADTQYF.

The gene calls are TRBV27 and TRBJ2-7; 9 bases line up with TRBD2. Germline V gene lookup returns CDR1 MNHEY and CDR2 SMNVEV (reference sequence). This CDR3 contains 18 residues. The J segment lost 2 bases and the V segment lost 3 bases, leaving 14 bases of the junction unmatched. CDR3 in amino acids: CASSFRPASGAGAYEQYF. CDR3 nucleotide sequence: TGTGCCAGCAGTTTCCGCCCGGCTAGCGGGGCCGGGGCCTACGAGCAGTACTTC.

The chain has TRBV6-5 and TRBJ2-7, with 12 positions matching TRBD1. The CDR3 totals 15 residues. Germline V gene data show CDR1 as MNHEY and CDR2 as SVGAGI. J lost 3 bases, V lost 7 bases, and 7 bases had no gene match. The CDR3, as DNA: TGTGCCAGCAACTCCGGGACAGGGGGCCTCTACGAGCAGTACTTC. Amino acids: CASNSGTGGLYEQYF.

The V gene is TRBV7-3, the J gene TRBJ2-7, with 7 bases aligning to TRBD1. This CDR3 region has 15 residues. Trimming took 5 bases from V and 0 from J; bases not matched to a gene: 7. CDR1 SGHTA and CDR2 FQGTGA come from the germline V gene. CDR3: CASSQNRGFSYEQYF. The DNA for the CDR3 is TGTGCCAGCAGCCAAAACAGGGGCTTCTCCTACGAGCAGTACTTC.